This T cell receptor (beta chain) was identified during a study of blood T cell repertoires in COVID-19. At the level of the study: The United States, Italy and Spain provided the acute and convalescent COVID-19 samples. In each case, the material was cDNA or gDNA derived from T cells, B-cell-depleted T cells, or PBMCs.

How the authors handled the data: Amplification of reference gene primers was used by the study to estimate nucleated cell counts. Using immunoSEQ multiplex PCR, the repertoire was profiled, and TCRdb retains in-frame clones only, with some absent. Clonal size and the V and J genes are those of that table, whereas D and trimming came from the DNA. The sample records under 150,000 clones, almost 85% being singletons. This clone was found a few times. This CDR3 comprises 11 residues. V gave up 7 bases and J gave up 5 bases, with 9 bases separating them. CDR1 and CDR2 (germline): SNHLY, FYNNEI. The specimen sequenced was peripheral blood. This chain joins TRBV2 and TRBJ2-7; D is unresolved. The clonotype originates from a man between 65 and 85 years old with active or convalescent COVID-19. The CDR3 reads CASNQRNEQYF. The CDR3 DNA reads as TGTGCCAGCAATCAGAGGAACGAGCAGTACTTC.